The 16 T cell receptor beta chains below all came from one sample that was sequenced in a study of CD8 T cells in Susac syndrome. RNA amounts of roughly 0.45 to 1 ug underwent reverse transcription with random hexamers. TCRdb ran MiXCR on the immunoSEQ multiplex PCR reads and lists one entry per CDR3 protein. The sample includes more than 55,000 distinct CDR3 sequences, roughly 95% of them seen just once. The specimen sequenced was CD4+ T cells from PBMCs. Receptor source: a human donor with multiple sclerosis.

The J gene is TRBJ1-2, the V gene TRBV12-3 or TRBV12-4; no clear D. Trimming removed 5 bases from V and 5 bases from J, with 15 bases in between. The CDR3 loop spans 14 amino acids. In DNA form, the CDR3 reads TGTGCCAGCAGTCCCGGGCCTACCCCTTATGGCTACACCTTC. As protein: CASSPGPTPYGYTF.

Written as DNA, the CDR3 is TGTGCCAGCAGTCCCCGCAATCAGCCCCAGCATTTT. This codes for CASSPRNQPQHF. The rearrangement joins TRBV12-3 or TRBV12-4 to TRBJ1-5; D is undetermined. The CDR3 has 12 residues. Trimming cost V 5 bases and J 2 bases, with 4 bases left between them.

The sample holds one count of this clonotype. The rearrangement joins TRBV29-1 to TRBJ2-5, with D perhaps matching TRBD2 (6 bases). V lost 6 bases and J lost 4, with 12 bases in between. This CDR3 is built from 12 residues. Germline V gene sequence: CDR1 SQVTM, CDR2 ANQGSEA. The CDR3 DNA is TGCAGCGTGAGACTGGGGGGAGAGACCCAGTACTTC. It yields the protein CSVRLGGETQYF.

The V gene is TRBV5-1, the J gene TRBJ1-2; 8 positions agree with TRBD1. V lost 3 bases to trimming and J lost 2 bases; unmatched junction nucleotides: 3. The CDR3 runs to 14 residues. The germline CDR1 and CDR2 sequences are SGHRS and YFSETQ. The CDR3 region is CASSWTGPNYGYTF. CDR3 nucleotide sequence: TGCGCCAGCAGCTGGACAGGGCCAAACTATGGCTACACCTTC.

V usage is TRBV10-3 and J usage is TRBJ1-6; 7 positions match TRBD1. With V trimmed by 0 bases and J by 2 bases, 4 bases remained unmatched. CDR1 and CDR2 from the germline V gene are ENHRY and SYGVKD. The CDR3 contains 17 residues. The CDR3 nucleotides read TGTGCCATCAGTGAGTCAGGCAGGGGGACCTATAATTCACCCCTCCACTTT. It codes for CAISESGRGTYNSPLHF.

This chain joins TRBV6-5 and TRBJ2-7; 9 positions agree with TRBD1. The CDR3 spans 14 residues. CDR1 is MNHEY, CDR2 SVGAGI, per germline. V lost 6 bases to trimming and J lost 3 bases; unmatched junction nucleotides: 6. CDR3 sequence: CASRSGTGRYEQYF. The CDR3 DNA is TGTGCCAGCAGGTCCGGGACAGGGCGCTACGAGCAGTACTTC.

This clonotype came up once. This chain connects TRBV20-1 to TRBJ2-5, with D possibly TRBD1 on 5 matching bases. The V end lost 6 bases, the J end lost 5 bases, and 10 bases lay between the germline ends. The germline CDR1 and CDR2 sequences are DFQATT and SNEGSKA (reference sequence). This CDR3 is built from 11 residues. CDR3 coding DNA: TGCAGTGCGGACATATCCGAGACCCAGTACTTC. Residues: CSADISETQYF.

The genes are TRBV12-3 or TRBV12-4 and TRBJ1-1; D gene ambiguous. V lost 0 bases and J lost 5, with 13 bases in between. CDR3 size: 15 residues. CDR3 in amino acids: CASSLAGNRWTEAFF. CDR3 coding DNA: TGTGCCAGCAGTTTAGCGGGCAACAGATGGACTGAAGCTTTCTTT.

The chain combines TRBV13 with TRBJ2-3; no firm D call. This CDR3 has 13 residues. The V and J ends lost 3 bases and 0 bases respectively, with 4 bases between them. The germline CDR1 and CDR2 sequences are PRHDT and FYEKMQ (reference sequence). The CDR3 nucleotides are TGTGCCAGCAGCTTCAAGAGCACAGATACGCAGTATTTT. It codes for CASSFKSTDTQYF.

The CDR3, as DNA: TGTGCCAGCAGCAACCGACAGGCTACGACCTCTGGGGCCAACGTCCTGACTTTC. Protein sequence: CASSNRQATTSGANVLTF. The rearrangement joins TRBV5-4 to TRBJ2-6; a possible D gene is TRBD1 (6 bases). Trimming took off 4 bases at V and 0 bases at J, with 17 bases between the two ends. This CDR3 spans 18 amino acids. The germline CDR1 and CDR2 sequences are SGHNT and YYREEE (reference sequence).

The chain employs TRBV7-9 and TRBJ2-3; TRBD1 agrees at 11 bases. The CDR3 contains 16 residues. J was trimmed by 0 bases and V by 5 bases; bases with no gene match: 4. Germline lookup yields CDR1 SEHNR and CDR2 FQNEAQ (reference sequence). CDR3 in amino acids: CASSPGQGASTDTQYF. The CDR3 coding sequence is TGTGCCAGCAGCCCTGGACAGGGGGCTAGCACAGATACGCAGTATTTT.

The rearrangement uses TRBV19 and TRBJ2-1; D assignment may be TRBD1 or TRBD2 (7 bases each). This CDR3 is 15 amino acids long. The germline V gene has CDR1 LNHDA and CDR2 SQIVND (reference sequence). Deletions cut 2 bases from V and 4 bases from J, with 12 bases between. In nucleotides, the CDR3 is TGTGCCAGTAGTATAAGGCAGGGGGGGTACAATGAGCAGTTCTTC. Amino acids: CASSIRQGGYNEQFF.

The V and J genes are TRBV7-2 and TRBJ2-1; 7 nucleotides agree with TRBD2. CDR3 size: 15 residues. Unmatched junction bases numbered 4, after V lost 3 bases and J lost 2 bases. Germline CDR1 SGHTA, CDR2 FQGNSA. CDR3 coding DNA: TGTGCCAGCAGCTTGACAGCGGGGACCTACAATGAGCAGTTCTTC. Protein sequence: CASSLTAGTYNEQFF.

The V and J genes are TRBV5-4 and TRBJ1-4; 7 bases line up with TRBD1. V dropped 1 base and J dropped 4; count of bases not matched to a gene: 4. Germline loops: CDR1 SGHNT, CDR2 YYREEE (reference sequence). This CDR3 is built from 15 residues. The CDR3 region is CASSLPDRVNEKLFF. CDR3 DNA: TGTGCCAGCAGCTTGCCCGACAGGGTTAATGAAAAACTGTTTTTT.

The chain is built from TRBV7-2 and TRBJ1-5, with D perhaps TRBD1 (6 bases). This CDR3 has 15 residues. In germline, CDR1 is SGHTA, CDR2 FQGNSA. With 3 bases removed from V and 2 bases from J, the gap between germline ends came to 11 bases. The CDR3 sequence is CASSFSGVRNQPQHF. Written as DNA, the CDR3 is TGTGCCAGCAGCTTTTCAGGGGTACGCAATCAGCCCCAGCATTTT.

The gene calls are TRBV5-1 and TRBJ1-6; D is unclear. V was shortened by 0 bases and J by 5 bases, with 18 bases between the two germline ends. The CDR3 totals 18 residues. The V gene's germline CDR1 is SGHRS and CDR2 YFSETQ. The CDR3 DNA is TGCGCCAGCAGCTTGGATATTGTTGGCAGGAGCCATAATTCACCCCTCCACTTT. Protein product: CASSLDIVGRSHNSPLHF.